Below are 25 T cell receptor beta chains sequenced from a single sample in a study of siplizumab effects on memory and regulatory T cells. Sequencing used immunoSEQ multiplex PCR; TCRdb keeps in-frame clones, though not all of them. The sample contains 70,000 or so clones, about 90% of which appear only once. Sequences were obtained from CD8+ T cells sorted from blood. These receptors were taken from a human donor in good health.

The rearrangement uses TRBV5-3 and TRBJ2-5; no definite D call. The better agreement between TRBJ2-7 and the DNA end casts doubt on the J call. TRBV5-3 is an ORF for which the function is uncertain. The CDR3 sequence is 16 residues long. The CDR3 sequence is CARSLALLHGSYEQYF. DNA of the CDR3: TGTGCCAGAAGCTTGGCCCTATTGCATGGCTCCTACGAGCAGTACTTC.

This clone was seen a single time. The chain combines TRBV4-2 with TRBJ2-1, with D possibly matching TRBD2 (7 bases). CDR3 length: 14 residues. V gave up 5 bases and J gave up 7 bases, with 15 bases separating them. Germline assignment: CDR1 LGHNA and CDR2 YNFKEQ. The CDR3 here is CASSEAGHLNEQFF. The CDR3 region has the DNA TGTGCCAGCAGCGAAGCGGGACATCTGAATGAGCAGTTCTTC.

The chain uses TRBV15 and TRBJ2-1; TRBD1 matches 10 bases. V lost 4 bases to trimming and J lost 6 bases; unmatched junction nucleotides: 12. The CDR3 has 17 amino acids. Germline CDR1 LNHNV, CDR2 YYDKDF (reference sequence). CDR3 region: CATSILRGTGVVNEQFF. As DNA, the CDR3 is TGTGCCACCAGCATCCTTCGCGGGACAGGGGTGGTCAATGAGCAGTTCTTC.

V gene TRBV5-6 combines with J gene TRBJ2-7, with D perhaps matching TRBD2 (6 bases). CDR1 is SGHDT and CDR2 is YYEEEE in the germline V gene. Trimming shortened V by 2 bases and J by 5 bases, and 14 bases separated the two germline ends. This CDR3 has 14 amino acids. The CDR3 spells CASSFDGTSHEQYF. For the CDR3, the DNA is TGTGCCAGCAGCTTCGACGGGACTTCCCACGAGCAGTACTTC.

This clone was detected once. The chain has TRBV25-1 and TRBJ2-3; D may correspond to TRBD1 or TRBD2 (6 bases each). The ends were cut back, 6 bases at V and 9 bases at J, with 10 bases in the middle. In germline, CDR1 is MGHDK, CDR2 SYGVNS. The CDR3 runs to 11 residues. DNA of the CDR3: TGTGCCAGCAGGGAGGGGGAGACGCAGTATTTT. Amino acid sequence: CASREGETQYF.

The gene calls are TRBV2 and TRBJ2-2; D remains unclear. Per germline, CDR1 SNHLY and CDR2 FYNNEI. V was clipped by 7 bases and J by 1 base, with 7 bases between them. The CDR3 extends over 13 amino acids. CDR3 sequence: CASKDGNTGELFF. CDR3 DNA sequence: TGTGCCAGCAAGGACGGGAACACCGGGGAGCTGTTTTTT.

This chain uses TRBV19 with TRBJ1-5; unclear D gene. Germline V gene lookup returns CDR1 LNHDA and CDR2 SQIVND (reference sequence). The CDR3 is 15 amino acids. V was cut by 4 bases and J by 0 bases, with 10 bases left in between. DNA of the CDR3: TGTGCCAGTAGTACAGATCACTATAGCAATCAGCCCCAGCATTTT. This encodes CASSTDHYSNQPQHF.

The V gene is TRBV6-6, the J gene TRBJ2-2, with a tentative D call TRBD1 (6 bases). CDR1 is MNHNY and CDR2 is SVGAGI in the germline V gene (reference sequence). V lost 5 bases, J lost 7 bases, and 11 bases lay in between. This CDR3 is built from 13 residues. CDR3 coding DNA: TGTGCCAGCAGTCACAGGGATCTCGGGGAGCTGTTTTTT. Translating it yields CASSHRDLGELFF.

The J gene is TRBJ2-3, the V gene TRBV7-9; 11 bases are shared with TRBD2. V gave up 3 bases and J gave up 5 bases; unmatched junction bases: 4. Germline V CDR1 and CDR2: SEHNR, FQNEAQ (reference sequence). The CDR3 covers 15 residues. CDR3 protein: CASSLTSGMGDTQYF. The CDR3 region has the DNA TGTGCCAGCAGCTTGACTAGCGGGATGGGAGATACGCAGTATTTT.

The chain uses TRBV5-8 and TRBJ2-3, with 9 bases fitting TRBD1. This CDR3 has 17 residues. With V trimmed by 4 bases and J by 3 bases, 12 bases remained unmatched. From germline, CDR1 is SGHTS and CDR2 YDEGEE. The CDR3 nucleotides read TGTGCCAGCAGCGCCAAGACCGGGACAGGGATGACAGATACGCAGTATTTT. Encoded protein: CASSAKTGTGMTDTQYF.

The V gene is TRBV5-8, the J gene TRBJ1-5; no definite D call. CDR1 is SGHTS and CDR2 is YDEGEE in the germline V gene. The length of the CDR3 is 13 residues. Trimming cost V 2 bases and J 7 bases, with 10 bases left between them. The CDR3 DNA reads TGTGCCAGCAGCTTAGAGCCTTACCAGCCCCAGCATTTT. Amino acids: CASSLEPYQPQHF.

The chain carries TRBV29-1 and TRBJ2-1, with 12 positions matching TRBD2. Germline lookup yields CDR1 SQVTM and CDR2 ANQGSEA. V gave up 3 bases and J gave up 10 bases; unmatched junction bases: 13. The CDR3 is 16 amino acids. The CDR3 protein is CSVEGLSSGRAGEQFF. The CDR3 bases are TGCAGCGTTGAGGGGCTCTCTAGCGGGAGGGCCGGAGAGCAGTTCTTC.

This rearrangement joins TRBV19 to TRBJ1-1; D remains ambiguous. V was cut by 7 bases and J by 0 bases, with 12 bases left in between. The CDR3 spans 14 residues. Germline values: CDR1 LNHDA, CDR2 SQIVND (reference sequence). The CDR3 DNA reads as TGTGCCAGTATTGCGCTCGGGGTGAACACTGAAGCTTTCTTT. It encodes CASIALGVNTEAFF.

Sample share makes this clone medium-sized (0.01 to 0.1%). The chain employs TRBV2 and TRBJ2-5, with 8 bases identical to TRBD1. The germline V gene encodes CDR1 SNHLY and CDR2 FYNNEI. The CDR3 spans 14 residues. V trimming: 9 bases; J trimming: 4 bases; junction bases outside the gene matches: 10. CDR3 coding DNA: TGTGCCAGAGACCTTGGGACAGGACGAGAGACCCAGTACTTC. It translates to CARDLGTGRETQYF.

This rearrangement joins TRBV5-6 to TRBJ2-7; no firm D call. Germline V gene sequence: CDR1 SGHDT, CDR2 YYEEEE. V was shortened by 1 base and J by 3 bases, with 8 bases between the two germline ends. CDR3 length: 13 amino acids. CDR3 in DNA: TGTGCCAGCAGCTTGAGGTCCCGCTACGAGCAGTACTTC. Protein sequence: CASSLRSRYEQYF.

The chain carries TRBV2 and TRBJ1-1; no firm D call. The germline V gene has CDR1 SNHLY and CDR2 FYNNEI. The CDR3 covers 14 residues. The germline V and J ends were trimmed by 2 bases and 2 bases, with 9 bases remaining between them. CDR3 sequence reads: CASSEYPGNTEAFF. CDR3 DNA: TGTGCCAGCAGTGAATATCCGGGCAACACTGAAGCTTTCTTT.

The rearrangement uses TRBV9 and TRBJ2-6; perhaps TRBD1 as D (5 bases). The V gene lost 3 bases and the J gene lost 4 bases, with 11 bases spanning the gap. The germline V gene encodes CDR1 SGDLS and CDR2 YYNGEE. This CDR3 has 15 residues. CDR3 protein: CASSARQPGANVLTF. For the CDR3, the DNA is TGTGCCAGCAGCGCCAGACAGCCAGGGGCCAACGTCCTGACTTTC.

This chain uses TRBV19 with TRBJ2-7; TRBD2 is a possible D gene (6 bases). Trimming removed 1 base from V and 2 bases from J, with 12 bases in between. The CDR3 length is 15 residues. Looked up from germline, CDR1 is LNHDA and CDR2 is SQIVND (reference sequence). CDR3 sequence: CASSIGPGGAYEQYF. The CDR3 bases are TGTGCCAGTAGTATAGGACCAGGAGGGGCCTACGAGCAGTACTTC.

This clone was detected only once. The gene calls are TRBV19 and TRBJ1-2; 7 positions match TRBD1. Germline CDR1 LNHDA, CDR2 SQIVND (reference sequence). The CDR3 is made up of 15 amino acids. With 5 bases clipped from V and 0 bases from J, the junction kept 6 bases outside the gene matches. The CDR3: CASSVWTGANYGYTF. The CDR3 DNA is TGTGCCAGTAGTGTCTGGACAGGAGCTAACTATGGCTACACCTTC.

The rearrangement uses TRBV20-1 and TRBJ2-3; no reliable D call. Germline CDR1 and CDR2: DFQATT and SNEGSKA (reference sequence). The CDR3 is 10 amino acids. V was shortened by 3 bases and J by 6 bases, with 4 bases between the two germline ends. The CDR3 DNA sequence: TGCAGTGCTAGGACGGATACGCAGTATTTT. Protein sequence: CSARTDTQYF.

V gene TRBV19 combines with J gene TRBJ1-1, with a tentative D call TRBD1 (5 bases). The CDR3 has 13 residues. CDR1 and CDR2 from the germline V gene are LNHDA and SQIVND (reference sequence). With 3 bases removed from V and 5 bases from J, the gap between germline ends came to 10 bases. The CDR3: CASSMPGRTEAFF. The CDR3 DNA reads TGTGCCAGTAGTATGCCAGGGCGTACTGAAGCTTTCTTT.

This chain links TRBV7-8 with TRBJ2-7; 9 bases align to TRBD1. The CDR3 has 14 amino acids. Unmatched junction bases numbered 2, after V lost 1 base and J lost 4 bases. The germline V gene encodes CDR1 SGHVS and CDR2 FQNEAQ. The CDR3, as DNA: TGTGCCAGCAGCTTAGTAGGGACAGGGTACGAGCAGTACTTC. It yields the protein CASSLVGTGYEQYF.

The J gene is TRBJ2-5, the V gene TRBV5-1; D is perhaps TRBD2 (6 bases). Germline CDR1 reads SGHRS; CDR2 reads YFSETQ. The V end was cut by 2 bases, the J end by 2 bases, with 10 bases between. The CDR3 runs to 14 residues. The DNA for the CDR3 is TGCGCCAGCAGCTTTGGGGACTTACAAGAGACCCAGTACTTC. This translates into CASSFGDLQETQYF.

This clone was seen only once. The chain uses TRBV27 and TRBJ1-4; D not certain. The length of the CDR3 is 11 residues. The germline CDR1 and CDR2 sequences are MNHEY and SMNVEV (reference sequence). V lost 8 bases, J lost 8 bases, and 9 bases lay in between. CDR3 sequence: CASPQQEKLFF. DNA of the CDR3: TGTGCCAGCCCCCAACAGGAAAAACTGTTTTTT.

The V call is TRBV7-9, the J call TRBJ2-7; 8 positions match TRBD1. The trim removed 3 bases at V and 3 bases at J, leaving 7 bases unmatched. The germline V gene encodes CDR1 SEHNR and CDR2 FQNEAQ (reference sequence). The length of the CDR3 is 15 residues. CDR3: CASSFVTGGHYEQYF. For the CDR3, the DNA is TGTGCCAGCAGCTTCGTTACAGGGGGACACTACGAGCAGTACTTC. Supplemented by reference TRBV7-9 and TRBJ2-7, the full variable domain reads DTGVSQNPRHKITKRGQNVTFRCDPISEHNRLYWYRQTLGQGPEFLTYFQNEAQLEKSRLLSDRFSAERPKGSFSTLEIQRTEQGDSAMYLCASSFVTGGHYEQYFGPGTRLTVT.